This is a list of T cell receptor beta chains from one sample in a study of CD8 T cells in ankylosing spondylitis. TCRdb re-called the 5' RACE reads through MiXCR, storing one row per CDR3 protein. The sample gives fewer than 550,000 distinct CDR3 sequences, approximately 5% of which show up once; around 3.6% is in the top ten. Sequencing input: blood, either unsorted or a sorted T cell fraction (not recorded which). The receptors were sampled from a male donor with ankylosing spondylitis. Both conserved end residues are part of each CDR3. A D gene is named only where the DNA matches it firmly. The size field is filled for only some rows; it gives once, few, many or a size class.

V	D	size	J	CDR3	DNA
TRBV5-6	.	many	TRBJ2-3	CASSLPASRLTDTQYF	TGTGCCAGCAGCTTGCCGGCTAGCAGACTTACAGATACGCAGTATTTT
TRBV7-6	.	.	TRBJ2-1	CASSLGGPIGDNEQFF	TGTGCCAGCAGCTTAGGGGGACCCATCGGCGACAATGAGCAGTTCTTC
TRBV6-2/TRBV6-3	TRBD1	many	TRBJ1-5	CASSWATGTRQPQHF	TGTGCCAGCAGTTGGGCGACAGGGACACGACAGCCCCAGCATTTT
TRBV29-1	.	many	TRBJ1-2	CSVEDLQGRSNYGYTF	TGCAGCGTTGAAGATCTTCAGGGCAGATCGAACTATGGCTACACCTTC
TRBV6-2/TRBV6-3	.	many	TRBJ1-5	CASSLIGGPPQHF	TGTGCCAGCAGTCTTATCGGTGGTCCGCCCCAGCATTTT
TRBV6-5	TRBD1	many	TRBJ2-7	CASSYSSGTGSYEQYF	TGTGCCAGCAGTTACTCGTCAGGGACAGGGTCCTACGAGCAGTACTTC
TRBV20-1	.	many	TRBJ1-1	CSARILLGTEAFF	TGCAGTGCTAGAATTTTGTTGGGGACTGAAGCTTTCTTT
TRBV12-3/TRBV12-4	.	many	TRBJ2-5	CASGGRDIIGETQYF	TGTGCCAGCGGGGGCAGAGATATAATCGGAGAGACCCAGTACTTC
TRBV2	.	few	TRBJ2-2	CASTGTGELFF	TGTGCCAGCACTGGCACCGGGGAGCTGTTTTTT
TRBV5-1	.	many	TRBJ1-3	CASSLAGQGNTIYF	TGCGCCAGCAGCTTGGCTGGCCAGGGAAACACCATATATTTT
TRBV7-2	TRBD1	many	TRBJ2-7	CASSFGTAVSYEQYF	TGTGCCAGCAGCTTTGGGACAGCCGTCTCCTACGAGCAGTACTTC
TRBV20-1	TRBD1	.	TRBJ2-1	CSAGNRGRFVNEQFF	TGCAGTGCCGGGAATAGGGGGCGATTCGTCAATGAGCAGTTCTTC
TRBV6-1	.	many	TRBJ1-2	CASSERSGSHTF	TGTGCCAGCAGTGAACGGTCGGGCAGCCACACCTTC
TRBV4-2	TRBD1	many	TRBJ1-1	CASSQEGGGTTEAFF	TGTGCCAGCAGCCAAGAGGGAGGGGGCACCACTGAAGCTTTCTTT
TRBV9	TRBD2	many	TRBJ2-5	CASSGTTSGGGETQYF	TGTGCCAGCAGCGGGACGACTAGCGGGGGCGGGGAGACCCAGTACTTC
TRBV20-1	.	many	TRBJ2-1	CSARPGPPGYNEQFF	TGCAGTGCTAGACCAGGACCACCAGGGTACAATGAGCAGTTCTTC
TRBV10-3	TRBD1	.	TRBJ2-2	CAIRGQGDNTGELFF	TGTGCCATCAGGGGACAGGGTGATAACACCGGGGAGCTGTTTTTT
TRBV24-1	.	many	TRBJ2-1	CATSDPFPGEGDNEQFF	TGTGCCACCAGTGACCCCTTTCCGGGGGAAGGGGACAATGAGCAGTTCTTC
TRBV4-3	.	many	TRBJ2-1	CASSQDGANEGEQFF	TGCGCCAGCAGCCAAGATGGAGCAAACGAAGGTGAGCAGTTCTTC
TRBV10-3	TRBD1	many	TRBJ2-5	CAISESLVSPVTGDNQETQYF	TGTGCCATCAGTGAGTCGTTAGTCAGTCCAGTGACAGGGGATAACCAAGAGACCCAGTACTTC
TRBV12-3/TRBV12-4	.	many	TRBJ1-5	CASSLRRGDNQPQHF	TGTGCCAGCAGCCTGAGGAGGGGGGACAATCAGCCCCAGCATTTT
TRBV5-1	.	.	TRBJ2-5	CASSLNGYSQETQYF	TGCGCCAGCAGTCTAAACGGGTACAGTCAAGAGACCCAGTACTTC
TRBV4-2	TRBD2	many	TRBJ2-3	CASSLILAGGPTDTQYF	TGTGCCAGCAGCCTGATACTAGCGGGAGGGCCTACAGATACGCAGTATTTT
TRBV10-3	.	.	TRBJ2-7	CAISESRSQGDYEQYF	TGTGCCATCAGTGAGTCAAGAAGCCAGGGCGACTACGAGCAGTACTTC
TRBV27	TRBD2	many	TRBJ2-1	CASSPRLAGASYNEQFF	TGTGCCAGCAGTCCTAGACTAGCGGGGGCCTCTTACAATGAGCAGTTCTTC
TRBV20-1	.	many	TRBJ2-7	CSATPAGYQTYEQYF	TGCAGTGCTACCCCGGCAGGGTACCAAACCTACGAGCAGTACTTC
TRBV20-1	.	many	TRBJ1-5	CSAEQHPNQPQHF	TGCAGTGCCGAGCAGCATCCCAATCAGCCCCAGCATTTT
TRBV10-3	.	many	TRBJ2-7	CAISPRTAANEQYF	TGTGCCATCAGCCCAAGGACAGCCGCAAACGAGCAGTACTTC
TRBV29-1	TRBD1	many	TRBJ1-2	CSANNRGINGYTF	TGCAGCGCAAATAACAGGGGCATCAATGGCTACACCTTC
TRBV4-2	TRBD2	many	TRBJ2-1	CASSLPVAGGNNEQFF	TGTGCCAGCAGCCTCCCAGTGGCGGGAGGGAATAATGAGCAGTTCTTC
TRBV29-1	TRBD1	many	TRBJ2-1	CSVSRDSNEQFF	TGCAGCGTTTCTCGGGACAGCAATGAGCAGTTCTTC
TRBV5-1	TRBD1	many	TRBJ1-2	CASSMDRGHTNYGYTF	TGCGCCAGCAGCATGGACAGGGGCCACACTAACTATGGCTACACCTTC
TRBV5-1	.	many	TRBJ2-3	CASSRSTDTQYF	TGCGCCAGCAGCAGAAGCACAGATACGCAGTATTTT
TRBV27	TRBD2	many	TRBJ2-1	CASSFAGRAVNEQFF	TGTGCCAGCAGTTTTGCCGGGAGGGCCGTTAATGAGCAGTTCTTC
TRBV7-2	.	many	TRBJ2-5	CASSLGSARETQYF	TGTGCCAGCAGCTTAGGGTCAGCCCGAGAGACCCAGTACTTC
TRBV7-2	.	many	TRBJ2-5	CASSFGWLKTQYF	TGTGCCAGCAGCTTCGGATGGCTGAAGACCCAGTACTTC
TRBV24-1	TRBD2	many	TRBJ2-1	CATSDLSRGVPGNEQFF	TGTGCCACCAGTGATTTGTCCCGGGGGGTCCCTGGCAATGAGCAGTTCTTC
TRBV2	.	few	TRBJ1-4	CASSEPPGLFF	TGTGCCAGCAGTGAACCACCGGGCCTTTTTTTT
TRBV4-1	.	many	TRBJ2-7	CASSHGRDSYEQYF	TGCGCCAGCAGCCATGGCCGGGATAGTTACGAGCAGTACTTC
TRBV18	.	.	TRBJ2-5	CASSRNRQETQYF	TGTGCCAGCTCACGTAATCGGCAAGAGACCCAGTACTTC
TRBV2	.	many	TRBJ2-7	CASRYQTSYEQYF	TGTGCCAGCCGCTATCAGACTTCCTACGAGCAGTACTTC
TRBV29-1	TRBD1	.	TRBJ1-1	CSVVGPGGAGTEAFF	TGCAGCGTTGTTGGTCCAGGGGGCGCAGGCACTGAAGCTTTCTTT
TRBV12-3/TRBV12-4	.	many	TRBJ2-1	CASTPGPRYNEQFF	TGTGCCAGCACCCCCGGACCCCGCTACAATGAGCAGTTCTTC
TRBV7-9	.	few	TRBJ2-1	CASSFNIPGNEQFF	TGTGCCAGCAGCTTTAATATCCCCGGCAATGAGCAGTTCTTC
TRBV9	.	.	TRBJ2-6	CASTGAGSGANVLTF	TGTGCCAGCACCGGGGCGGGGTCTGGGGCCAACGTCCTGACTTTC
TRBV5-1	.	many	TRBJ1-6	CASSLGQLNNSPLHF	TGCGCCAGCAGCTTGGGACAGCTAAATAATTCACCCCTCCACTTT
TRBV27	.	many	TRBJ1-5	CASSSSQRGNQPQHF	TGTGCCAGCAGTTCGTCTCAGAGGGGCAATCAGCCCCAGCATTTT
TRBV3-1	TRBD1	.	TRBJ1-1	CASSHRQGANEAFF	TGTGCCAGCAGCCACCGACAGGGCGCTAATGAAGCTTTCTTT
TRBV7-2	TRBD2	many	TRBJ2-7	CASNDQIGLAGVEQYF	TGTGCCAGCAACGACCAGATCGGGCTAGCGGGAGTCGAGCAGTACTTC
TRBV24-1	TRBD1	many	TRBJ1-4	CATSVGGQGSDEKLFF	TGTGCCACCAGTGTTGGGGGACAGGGTTCTGACGAAAAACTGTTTTTT
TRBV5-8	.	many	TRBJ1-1	CASSGRGGNTEAFF	TGTGCCAGCAGCGGCCGGGGGGGCAACACTGAAGCTTTCTTT
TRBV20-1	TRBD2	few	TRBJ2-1	CSARDGRGSGEQFF	TGCAGTGCTAGAGACGGGAGGGGGTCCGGAGAGCAGTTCTTC
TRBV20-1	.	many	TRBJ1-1	CSASRQRNTEAFF	TGCAGTGCTAGCAGGCAGCGAAACACTGAAGCTTTCTTT
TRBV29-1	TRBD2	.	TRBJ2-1	CSVEGRTSGGAGLDEQFF	TGCAGCGTTGAGGGCCGGACTAGCGGGGGGGCCGGGTTGGATGAGCAGTTCTTC
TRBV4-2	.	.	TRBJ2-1	CASSQVSGNEQFF	TGTGCCAGCAGCCAAGTGTCGGGGAATGAGCAGTTCTTC
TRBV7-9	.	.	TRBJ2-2	CASSSDTGNTGELFF	TGTGCCAGCAGCTCCGACACGGGGAACACCGGGGAGCTGTTTTTT
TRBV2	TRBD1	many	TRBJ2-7	CASSEMGQGLNEQYF	TGTGCCAGCAGTGAAATGGGACAGGGGTTGAACGAGCAGTACTTC
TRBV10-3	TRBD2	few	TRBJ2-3	CAAASGSGDTQYF	TGTGCCGCGGCTAGCGGGAGTGGAGATACGCAGTATTTT
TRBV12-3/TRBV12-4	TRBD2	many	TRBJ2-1	CASSTSGRVTMSYNEQFF	TGTGCCAGCAGTACTAGCGGGAGGGTTACAATGAGTTACAATGAGCAGTTCTTC
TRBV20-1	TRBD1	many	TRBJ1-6	CSARAWDRGDSPLHF	TGCAGTGCAAGGGCGTGGGACAGGGGGGATTCACCCCTCCACTTT